This record covers a single T cell receptor (beta chain). This clone appeared a few times. Its antigen target is currently unknown. No base quality information exists; no much larger clone differs at one position. Taken from cysteine to phenylalanine, the CDR3 has 14 residues. The sequence is cut down to CDR3 DNA, 42 bases in frame from base 1. Per the germline V gene, KGHSH is the CDR1 and LQKENI is the CDR2. The junction shows trimming of 6 bases on V and 3 bases on J, plus 15 bases between the germline ends. These data belong to a study of blood T cell repertoires in COVID-19 (dated by TCRdb to 2020 to 2022). With respect to the entire study: Samples covering the acute and convalescent phases of COVID-19 were provided by collaborators in the United States, Italy and Spain. The prospective study material was composed of cDNA or gDNA derived from T cells, B-cell-depleted T cells, or PBMCs. The dataset comprised deeply sampled blood TCRbeta repertoires from subjects exposed to, actively infected with, or recovered from COVID-19. The repertoires were made available in a free public database intended to serve as a resource for research on the immune response to SARS-CoV-2. The samples were drawn from two sources: the first 160 participants of the ongoing ImmuneRACE study, and 950 to 1,500 subjects contributed by 6 global collaborators. Sample metadata almost always included a de-identified subject ID, COVID-19 status, age in years and sex. HLA class I and class II types, where available, came from metadata supplied by the sample provider rather than from assay-based typing.

Broader findings and caveats from the paper: How much clinical and demographic metadata was included differed by source and by participant, and the metadata was provided uncurated.

The collaborating institutions used their own protocols to collect whole blood in K2EDTA tubes. For TCRbeta analysis, collaborator samples were shipped as frozen whole blood, as isolated PBMCs, or as DNA extracted from either sample type. The immunoSEQ Assay, a bias-controlled multiplex PCR, was used to amplify TCRbeta CDR3 regions from genomic DNA. The authors processed their data as follows. The number of nucleated cells in each sample was estimated by amplification of reference gene primers within the assay. To quantify the absolute abundance of each unique TCRbeta CDR3 rearrangement, sequence reads were collapsed and filtered. For each sample, productive Simpson clonality was calculated as the square root of Simpson's diversity index across productive rearrangements. This is the immuneACCESS table as TCRdb keeps it, with only in-frame sequences that have V and J called. A part of the clones is gone; compared with another copy, unresolved V genes explain less than half, and the rest is unexplained. The V and J calls and clone size are taken from that table; D and trimming were inferred from the DNA. The sample data list a few hundred thousand clones, and 86% of these were observed just once. 1.5% to 2% of the sample goes to the ten largest clones.

This sequence uses TRBV18 and TRBJ2-7; the best D guess is TRBD1, with 5 bases matching. The receptor's source is a woman between 50 and 59 years old with acute or convalescent COVID-19. Sequencing was done on a sample of peripheral blood. CDR3 reads: CASSPESRGYEQYF. Here is the DNA: TGTGCCAGCTCCCCAGAGTCTAGGGGCTACGAGCAGTACTTC.